The present entry profiles one T cell receptor (beta chain) with its context. No antigen is known for it. CDR1 and CDR2 from the germline V gene are LGHNA and YNFKEQ. The CDR3 covers 16 residues. After removal of 1 base from V and 5 bases from J, the junction contained 4 bases not matched to a gene. Use of 60 Vbeta and 13 Jbeta primers characterized the PCR. Sequencing was performed with immunoSEQ multiplex PCR; in TCRdb, only in-frame clones are kept and a portion is missing. In the table there are roughly 100,000 clones, about four fifths of which are singletons. This sample is part of a study of cytomegalovirus exposure and HLA in healthy donors. Findings and caveats of the study: Researchers reported from a later analysis that most CMV-associated TCR beta chains appeared HLA-restricted. In a later analysis, HLA-associated beta chains showed higher expansion and lower generation probabilities than comparable chains. Reports state that TCR beta sequences accurately predicted most subjects' HLA-A and HLA-B alleles.

Input material: PBMCs. This receptor was obtained from a woman aged 45-59 years in good health and CMV-seropositive. The V and J genes are TRBV4-2 and TRBJ2-1; 11 bases fit TRBD2. The CDR3 region is CASSQVGTSGNNEQFF. The CDR3 region has the DNA TGTGCCAGCAGCCAAGTAGGGACTAGCGGAAACAATGAGCAGTTCTTC.